The 15 T cell receptor beta chains below were found in one sample sequenced in a study of identical twins. TCRdb ran MiXCR on the 5' RACE reads and lists one entry per CDR3 protein. The sample contains 450,000 or so distinct CDR3 sequences, 14% of which appear only once. This same sample was also part of a study on yellow fever vaccine responses in identical twins.

Sequencing used CD4+ T cells sorted from blood. These receptors were taken from a woman between 18 and 29 years old in good health.

This clonotype was seen only a few times. The rearrangement uses TRBV28 and TRBJ2-2; D gene uncertain. The CDR3 consists of 15 residues. Germline CDR1 is MDHEN and CDR2 is SYDVKM. V gave up 2 bases and J gave up 1 base, with 8 bases separating them. CDR3: CASSLASKNTGELFF. The CDR3 region has the DNA TGTGCCAGCAGTTTAGCCAGTAAGAACACCGGGGAGCTGTTTTTT.

This clonotype was found a few times. The J gene is TRBJ2-3, the V gene TRBV6-5; tentatively, D is TRBD2 (5 bases). From germline, CDR1 is MNHEY and CDR2 SVGAGI. The CDR3 spans 15 residues. V shed 2 bases and J shed 2 bases, with 11 bases lying between them. For the CDR3, the DNA is TGTGCCAGCAGTTACCGGGGATTTGACACAGATACGCAGTATTTT. It encodes CASSYRGFDTDTQYF.

This clonotype was seen more than once but under ten times. This chain links TRBV6-1 with TRBJ2-7; 7 bases map to TRBD1. Germline loops: CDR1 MNHNS, CDR2 SASEGT. V was pared by 5 bases and J by 6 bases, with 4 bases of the junction left unmatched. This CDR3 is 12 amino acids long. The CDR3, as DNA: TGTGCCAGCAGTCCGACAGGGCTCGAGCAGTACTTC. It translates to CASSPTGLEQYF.

This clonotype turned up a few times. The chain has TRBV11-2 and TRBJ2-2; perhaps TRBD2 as D (6 bases). Germline CDR1 is SGHAT and CDR2 is FQNNGV. V lost 1 base and J lost 4, with 22 bases in between. CDR3 length equals 19 residues. CDR3 in DNA: TGTGCCAGCAGCTTAGTTGGGAGGAGGGCCCCCCGGATCACCGGGGAGCTGTTTTTT. Its translation is CASSLVGRRAPRITGELFF.

This clonotype was seen more than once but under ten times. The chain has TRBV6-5 and TRBJ2-7; D not certain. Trimming stripped 0 bases from V and 3 bases from J, with 9 bases between. The germline V gene has CDR1 MNHEY and CDR2 SVGAGI. The CDR3 length is 14 residues. In DNA form, the CDR3 reads TGTGCCAGCAGTTACTCGGCAGAGAGCTACGAGCAGTACTTC. This gives the protein CASSYSAESYEQYF.

The V and J genes are TRBV20-1 and TRBJ2-5; D gene unclear. V lost 5 bases to trimming and J lost 2 bases, with 12 bases between them. Per the germline V gene, CDR1 is DFQATT and CDR2 is SNEGSKA (reference sequence). This CDR3 contains 13 residues. CDR3 sequence: CSAYPPVQETQYF. The CDR3 DNA reads as TGCAGTGCTTACCCGCCGGTGCAAGAGACCCAGTACTTC.

This clonotype was counted only a few times. A junction boundary mismatches the germline segment, possibly from a read error. V gene TRBV20-1 combines with J gene TRBJ2-1, with 12 bases fitting TRBD2. Germline V gene lookup returns CDR1 DFQATT and CDR2 SNEGSKA (reference sequence). CDR3 length equals 16 residues. The CDR3 protein is CSSRDLPSGRENEQFF. CDR3 coding DNA: TGCAGTTCTAGAGATTTGCCTAGCGGGAGGGAGAATGAGCAGTTCTTC.

This clonotype appeared once. The chain uses TRBV15 and TRBJ1-2, with 9 nucleotides matching TRBD1. This CDR3 is built from 15 residues. J was trimmed by 8 bases and V by 0 bases; bases with no gene match: 7. Germline V gene lookup returns CDR1 LNHNV and CDR2 YYDKDF (reference sequence). CDR3 coding DNA: TGTGCCACCAGCAGAGATGGGGACAGGGCTGAGGGCTACACCTTC. As protein: CATSRDGDRAEGYTF.

This clonotype showed up many times. The J gene is TRBJ2-2, the V gene TRBV12-3 or TRBV12-4, with a tentative D call TRBD1 (5 bases). V was cut by 9 bases and J by 0 bases, with 11 bases left in between. CDR3 length: 14 amino acids. In DNA form, the CDR3 reads TGTGCCAGTACTATAGGGGCGAACACCGGGGAGCTGTTTTTT. The encoded protein is CASTIGANTGELFF.

Only a few counts were recorded for this clonotype. V and J are TRBV7-3 and TRBJ1-6; D is ambiguous. Germline CDR1 is SGHTA and CDR2 is FQGTGA. This CDR3 is 14 amino acids long. Trimming removed 5 bases at V and 3 bases at J, with 8 bases between. The CDR3 sequence: CASSEGYYNSPLHF. Written as DNA, the CDR3 is TGTGCCAGCAGCGAAGGATACTATAATTCACCCCTCCACTTT.

This clonotype was observed a handful of times. The chain joins TRBV12-3 or TRBV12-4 to TRBJ2-3; 11 nucleotides align to TRBD2. CDR3 length equals 13 residues. With V trimmed by 10 bases and J by 4 bases, 4 bases remained unmatched. CDR3 sequence: CAMTSGESDTQYF. In DNA form, the CDR3 reads TGTGCCATGACTAGCGGGGAATCAGATACGCAGTATTTT.

In its sample, this clonotype was seen a few times. This chain connects TRBV20-1 to TRBJ2-1; TRBD2 aligns across 9 bases. In germline, CDR1 is DFQATT, CDR2 SNEGSKA (reference sequence). The CDR3 runs to 16 residues. Trimming removed 5 bases from V and 3 bases from J; junction bases left unmatched: 11. The CDR3 coding sequence is TGCAGTGCTTCCACTCTAGCGGGACCAAACTACAATGAGCAGTTCTTC. It is translated as CSASTLAGPNYNEQFF.

This clonotype turned up a few times. The chain carries TRBV7-3 and TRBJ2-3; 8 bases match TRBD2. V was pared by 2 bases and J by 3 bases, with 7 bases of the junction left unmatched. CDR3 length: 16 amino acids. Germline V gene lookup returns CDR1 SGHTA and CDR2 FQGTGA. CDR3 DNA sequence: TGTGCCAGCAGCTTATCCACGGGGGGGGCGACAGATACGCAGTATTTT. It translates to CASSLSTGGATDTQYF.

This clonotype was recorded a few times. The J gene is TRBJ2-3, the V gene TRBV4-3, with TRBD2 matching 7 bases. Germline CDR1 is LGHNA and CDR2 is YSLEER. The CDR3 loop spans 16 amino acids. J gave up 0 bases and V 4 bases, and 7 bases lay outside the gene matches. CDR3 sequence reads: CASSLSVLASTDTQYF. CDR3 sequence (DNA): TGCGCCAGCAGCCTAAGCGTACTAGCGAGCACAGATACGCAGTATTTT.

V usage is TRBV7-2 and J usage is TRBJ2-5, with 7 bases aligning to TRBD2. CDR1 and CDR2 (germline): SGHTA, FQGNSA. CDR3 length: 15 residues. The V and J ends lost 3 bases and 6 bases, in that order; junction bases with no gene match: 10. The CDR3 DNA reads TGTGCCAGCAGCTTGGTCGATCGCGGGAGTAAGACCCAGTACTTC. Protein product: CASSLVDRGSKTQYF.